One and the same sample provided the 29 T cell receptor beta chains below, sequenced in a study of sequential checkpoint blockade in melanoma. Repertoires were generated with immunoSEQ multiplex PCR, while TCRdb's copy carries only in-frame clones and drops some. The sample includes about 7,200 clones, roughly 22% of them seen just once. Treatment: randomized to nivolumab then ipilimumab (arm A) or the reverse (arm B). The sequences come from tumor tissue (inferred from file names), collected from a patient given nivolumab and ipilimumab in sequence. The source is a human donor with melanoma.

This clone was observed at least ten times. The CDR3 DNA is TGTGCCAGCAGTTATATCGGTTCCGGGGGGAGGCCGGGTTATGGCTACACCTTC. Its translation: CASSYIGSGGRPGYGYTF. The chain couples TRBV6-8 to TRBJ1-2; tentative D call: TRBD1 (5 bases). Per germline, CDR1 MNHGY and CDR2 SAAAGT. V was shortened by 3 bases and J by 5 bases, with 25 bases between the two germline ends. This CDR3 comprises 18 residues.

This clone has more than one count but fewer than ten. The genes are TRBV6-8 and TRBJ1-1, with D unresolved. The V gene's germline CDR1 is MNHGY and CDR2 SAAAGT. The CDR3 is 12 residues long. Trimming stripped 6 bases from V and 0 bases from J, with 5 bases between. CDR3 coding DNA: TGTGCCAGCAGGAACATGAACACTGAAGCTTTCTTT. This encodes CASRNMNTEAFF.

This chain links TRBV12-5 with TRBJ1-1; D is uncertain. Per germline, CDR1 LGHNT and CDR2 FRNRAP. This CDR3 is built from 12 residues. The CDR3 region has the DNA TGTGCCAGCACTCTTTCTACCGGGCCAGCTTTCTTT. The encoded protein is CASTLSTGPAFF.

The chain has TRBV18 and TRBJ1-1; D unresolved. Germline V CDR1 and CDR2: KGHSH, LQKENI. The V end was cut by 2 bases, the J end by 0 bases, with 16 bases between. This CDR3 is 17 amino acids long. Here the CDR3 DNA reads TGTGCCAGCTCACCAGCCGGATCAAATATATTGAACACTGAAGCTTTCTTT. This sequence encodes CASSPAGSNILNTEAFF.

The chain is built from TRBV19 and TRBJ2-6; TRBD1 matches 9 bases. Germline lookup yields CDR1 LNHDA and CDR2 SQIVND (reference sequence). V dropped 5 bases and J dropped 3; count of bases not matched to a gene: 8. CDR3 length: 17 residues. The CDR3 here is CASSVQGAQFGANVLTF. The CDR3 DNA sequence: TGTGCCAGTAGTGTACAGGGGGCGCAATTTGGGGCCAACGTCCTGACTTTC.

The chain uses TRBV11-3 and TRBJ1-5; D may be TRBD1 (5 bases). The CDR3 is made up of 15 amino acids. The germline V gene has CDR1 SGHNT and CDR2 YENEEA. With 5 bases removed from V and 0 bases from J, the gap between germline ends came to 11 bases. In DNA form, the CDR3 reads TGTGCCAGCAGCCCCGGGGCCCTTAGCAATCAGCCCCAGCATTTT. Protein sequence: CASSPGALSNQPQHF.

The CDR3 DNA sequence: TGTGCCAGCAGCCAAGGATTTTGGGCAGAGGGTGAAGCTTTCTTT. Translated, it gives CASSQGFWAEGEAFF. The V call is TRBV14, the J call TRBJ1-1; D not resolved. The CDR3 has 15 amino acids. Trimming removed 1 base at V and 7 bases at J, with 16 bases between. The germline V gene encodes CDR1 SGHDN and CDR2 FVKESK.

This clone was counted between two and nine times. The chain uses TRBV6-8 and TRBJ2-5, with D uncertain. CDR1 and CDR2 from the germline V gene are MNHGY and SAAAGT. V was cut by 0 bases and J by 5 bases, with 16 bases left in between. This CDR3 comprises 16 residues. The CDR3 nucleotides are TGTGCCAGCAGTTACTCGAGTCGCCTGGGCGTGGAGACCCAGTACTTC. Its translation: CASSYSSRLGVETQYF.

This clone was picked up a small number of times. The gene calls are TRBV11-3 and TRBJ1-4; the match to TRBD1 covers 7 bases. Germline assignment: CDR1 SGHNT and CDR2 YENEEA. The trim removed 0 bases at V and 7 bases at J, leaving 2 bases unmatched. This CDR3 region has 14 residues. In nucleotides, the CDR3 is TGTGCCAGCAGCTTAGACAGGGGGGCTGAAAAACTGTTTTTT. It yields the protein CASSLDRGAEKLFF.

At least ten counts were recorded for this clone. The gene calls are TRBV11-3 and TRBJ2-2; D may correspond to TRBD1 or TRBD2 (7 bases each). Germline V lookup: CDR1 SGHNT, CDR2 YENEEA. V was shortened by 5 bases and J by 3 bases, with 16 bases between the two germline ends. The CDR3 consists of 16 residues. The CDR3 loop is CASSPGGGYYTGELFF. CDR3 DNA sequence: TGTGCCAGCAGCCCAGGGGGGGGTTATTACACCGGGGAGCTGTTTTTT.

A few counts support this clone. The chain carries TRBV9 and TRBJ1-1; D is unclear. V was shortened by 4 bases and J by 5 bases, with 12 bases between the two germline ends. CDR1 and CDR2 from the germline V gene are SGDLS and YYNGEE. CDR3 length equals 13 residues. CDR3 nucleotides: TGTGCCAGCAGCCAGAGACATGTAACTGAAGCTTTCTTT. Translated: CASSQRHVTEAFF.

The chain uses TRBV28 and TRBJ1-3, with 9 bases identical to TRBD1. The CDR3 runs 15 residues. Germline assignment: CDR1 MDHEN and CDR2 SYDVKM. Trimming removed 7 bases from V and 0 bases from J; junction bases left unmatched: 4. The CDR3 sequence is CASIGGQGSGNTIYF. The CDR3 nucleotides are TGTGCCAGCATTGGGGGACAGGGCTCTGGAAACACCATATATTTT.

This clone was counted a few times. The gene calls are TRBV6-8 and TRBJ1-6, with D possibly matching TRBD1 (6 bases). This CDR3 spans 16 amino acids. Germline assignment: CDR1 MNHGY and CDR2 SAAAGT. Trimming cost V 2 bases and J 7 bases, with 15 bases left between them. This CDR3 reads CASSYLAGALNSPLHF. CDR3 DNA: TGTGCCAGCAGTTACCTTGCGGGGGCGTTGAATTCACCCCTCCACTTT.

The rearrangement joins TRBV14 to TRBJ1-3; 7 bases line up with TRBD1. Germline V lookup: CDR1 SGHDN, CDR2 FVKESK. The J segment lost 0 bases and the V segment lost 5 bases, leaving 16 bases of the junction unmatched. CDR3 length: 19 residues. The CDR3 DNA reads as TGTGCCAGCAGCACCCGGATTAGGGACAGACTCGACTCTGGAAACACCATATATTTT. It yields the protein CASSTRIRDRLDSGNTIYF.

This clone was seen only a few times. The junction does not match germline at one end; this may be a read error. The chain couples TRBV6-8 to TRBJ2-7; D perhaps matches TRBD1 (6 bases). This CDR3 has 15 amino acids. Germline CDR1 reads MNHGY; CDR2 reads SAAAGT. The CDR3 protein is CAISGRQVKSYEQYF. The CDR3 DNA follows: TGTGCCATCAGTGGAAGACAGGTGAAATCCTACGAGCAGTACTTC.

This chain links TRBV5-1 with TRBJ2-6, with 9 bases fitting TRBD1. The V and J ends lost 6 bases and 1 base, in that order; junction bases with no gene match: 11. CDR3 length: 18 amino acids. Germline loops: CDR1 SGHRS, CDR2 YFSETQ. CDR3 bases: TGCGCCAGCACAGTGGGACAGGGCCTTAGGTCTGGGGCCAACGTCCTGACTTTC. Translation: CASTVGQGLRSGANVLTF. Drawing the rest from reference TRBV5-1 and TRBJ2-6, the complete variable domain is KAGVTQTPRYLIKTRGQQVTLSCSPISGHRSVSWYQQTPGQGLQFLFEYFSETQRNKGNFPGRFSGRQFSNSRSEMNVSTLELGDSALYLCASTVGQGLRSGANVLTFGAGSRLTVL.

This chain connects TRBV7-4 to TRBJ2-2; D gene unclear. CDR1 and CDR2 (germline): SGHVT, SQSDAQ. The V end was cut by 8 bases, the J end by 4 bases, with 11 bases between. The CDR3 loop spans 13 amino acids. The CDR3 protein is CASGRRSTGELFF. CDR3 coding DNA: TGTGCCAGCGGCAGACGGAGCACCGGGGAGCTGTTTTTT.

CDR3 nucleotide sequence: TGTGCCAGCCGGACAGGGTTCGGGGAGCTGTTTTTT. It yields the protein CASRTGFGELFF. The gene calls are TRBV28 and TRBJ2-2; 8 bases match TRBD1. Trimming removed 8 bases from V and 7 bases from J; junction bases left unmatched: 3. The CDR3 consists of 12 residues. Germline CDR1 and CDR2: MDHEN and SYDVKM.

This clone has ten or more counts. The chain joins TRBV11-3 to TRBJ2-1; 10 nucleotides line up with TRBD2. This CDR3 is built from 16 residues. Germline values: CDR1 SGHNT, CDR2 YENEEA. The junction had 8 bases not matched to a gene; V was cut back by 5 bases and J by 4 bases. The CDR3 sequence is CASSVLAGAAYNEQFF. CDR3 in DNA: TGTGCCAGCAGCGTCCTAGCGGGGGCCGCATACAATGAGCAGTTCTTC.

The rearrangement joins TRBV29-1 to TRBJ2-1; TRBD2 aligns across 8 bases. The CDR3 has 14 residues. After removal of 6 bases from V and 5 bases from J, the junction contained 9 bases not matched to a gene. Germline V gene lookup returns CDR1 SQVTM and CDR2 ANQGSEA. CDR3 protein: CSVLTGGVNNEQFF. DNA for the CDR3: TGCAGCGTCCTTACGGGGGGGGTGAACAATGAGCAGTTCTTC.

This sequence joins TRBV19 and TRBJ2-7, with no clear D. The V gene's germline CDR1 is LNHDA and CDR2 SQIVND (reference sequence). V was cut by 3 bases and J by 0 bases, with 12 bases left in between. The CDR3 consists of 15 residues. CDR3 nucleotides: TGTGCCAGTAGTATGATGGCGCACAGCTCCTACGAGCAGTACTTC. Amino acids: CASSMMAHSSYEQYF.

In this sample, this clone turned up a few times. The chain joins TRBV11-3 to TRBJ1-3; D may be TRBD1 (5 bases). Germline V gives CDR1 SGHNT, CDR2 YENEEA. Deletions cut 4 bases from V and 0 bases from J, with 13 bases between. This CDR3 region has 16 residues. The CDR3 DNA follows: TGTGCCAGCAGCTCGGGACGCCGGAGCTCTGGAAACACCATATATTTT. This translates into CASSSGRRSSGNTIYF.

This clone occurred many times. The V call is TRBV7-1, the J call TRBJ2-3; D ambiguous. TRBV7-1 is assigned to the ORF class and has an uncertain function. The CDR3 extends over 13 amino acids. Trimming removed 4 bases from V and 1 base from J, with 6 bases in between. The CDR3 loop is CASSLVGTDTQYF. CDR3 in DNA: TGTGCCAGCAGCTTAGTCGGCACAGATACGCAGTATTTT.

V usage is TRBV10-2 and J usage is TRBJ2-5; tentative D call: TRBD2 (6 bases). The V and J ends lost 4 bases and 5 bases respectively, with 14 bases between them. Germline V lookup: CDR1 WSHSY, CDR2 SAAADI. This CDR3 has 14 amino acids. CDR3 DNA: TGCGCCAGCAGTGGATCGACTAGTGGGGAGACCCAGTACTTC. Encoded protein: CASSGSTSGETQYF.

This chain joins TRBV30 and TRBJ1-5; D might be TRBD1 (6 bases). Per the germline V gene, CDR1 is GTSNPN and CDR2 is SVGIG (reference sequence). The V end lost 2 bases, the J end lost 7 bases, and 12 bases lay between the germline ends. The length of the CDR3 is 13 residues. The CDR3 sequence: CAWSSGTQQPQHF. In DNA, the CDR3 is TGTGCCTGGAGTTCCGGGACACAGCAGCCCCAGCATTTT.

This clone was recorded a few times. A junction boundary mismatches the germline segment, possibly from a read error. The CDR3 protein is CAISPINMNTEAFF. CDR3 DNA: TGTGCCATCAGTCCAATCAACATGAACACTGAAGCTTTCTTT. This chain connects TRBV6-8 to TRBJ1-1; D remains unclear. Germline V lookup: CDR1 MNHGY, CDR2 SAAAGT. The length of the CDR3 is 14 residues.

This chain uses TRBV11-3 with TRBJ1-1; perhaps TRBD1 as D (5 bases). The V end was cut by 7 bases, the J end by 0 bases, with 18 bases between. The CDR3 spans 16 residues. Looked up from germline, CDR1 is SGHNT and CDR2 is YENEEA. CDR3: CASKAGNAGLNTEAFF. The CDR3 nucleotides are TGTGCCAGCAAGGCAGGGAACGCGGGGCTGAACACTGAAGCTTTCTTT.

This rearrangement joins TRBV18 to TRBJ2-3, with D perhaps matching TRBD1 (8 bases). Looked up from germline, CDR1 is KGHSH and CDR2 is LQKENI. CDR3 size: 17 residues. Deletions cut 0 bases from V and 3 bases from J, with 16 bases between. The CDR3 reads CASSPPRTGRGTDTQYF. The CDR3 DNA reads as TGTGCCAGCTCACCACCCCGGACAGGGAGGGGGACAGATACGCAGTATTTT.

This clone has a handful of counts. The chain carries TRBV5-1 and TRBJ2-2; D remains ambiguous. V was pared by 6 bases and J by 6 bases, with 21 bases between. The CDR3 sequence is 16 residues long. Germline CDR1 and CDR2: SGHRS and YFSETQ. The CDR3 nucleotides read TGCGCCAGCACCATCTCCGGGTCCGAATACTCCGGGGAGCTGTTTTTT. Its translation is CASTISGSEYSGELFF.